The rows below give T cell receptor beta chains drawn from one sample of a study of blood T cell repertoires in COVID-19. The method was immunoSEQ multiplex PCR; TCRdb's version includes in-frame clones alone and lacks a portion of them. The sample includes 70,000 or so clones, 80% to 85% seen only once; the top ten take roughly 2.5%. The sample comprised peripheral blood. These receptors were taken from a man aged 80 or over with active or convalescent COVID-19. CDR3s include the opening cysteine and the closing phenylalanine or tryptophan. Each record gives: clone size, J gene, V gene, D gene, CDR3 protein, CDR3 DNA. A D gene is named only where the DNA matches it firmly. Size values are once, few and many counts, or a class for expanded clones, and some rows have none.

>.|TRBJ2-3|TRBV5-4|.
CASSLASSTDTQYF
TGTGCCAGCAGCTTGGCTTCTAGCACAGATACGCAGTATTTT
>.|TRBJ2-3|TRBV7-8|TRBD2
CASSSRLARTDTQYF
TGTGCCAGCAGCTCGAGACTAGCGCGCACAGATACGCAGTATTTT
>few|TRBJ1-1|TRBV6-5|.
CASSYSKGRTEAFF
TGTGCCAGCAGTTACTCGAAGGGGCGCACTGAAGCTTTCTTT
>once|TRBJ2-5|TRBV3-1/TRBV3-2|TRBD1
CASSQGWTGFRETQYF
TGTGCCAGCAGCCAAGGGTGGACAGGGTTTAGGGAGACCCAGTACTTC
>.|TRBJ2-1|TRBV29-1|TRBD1
CSVRDSSYNEQFF
TGCAGCGTTCGGGACAGCTCCTACAATGAGCAGTTCTTC
>.|TRBJ2-3|TRBV7-2|TRBD2
CASNSRGTSETRDTQYF
TGTGCCAGCAACTCTCGGGGGACTAGCGAGACGAGGGATACGCAGTATTTT
>.|TRBJ2-7|TRBV28|TRBD1
CASRLQGAISYEQYF
TGTGCCAGCAGATTACAGGGGGCCATCTCCTACGAGCAGTACTTC
>few|TRBJ2-5|TRBV28|TRBD1
CASTLTGGVKTQYF
TGTGCCAGCACCCTGACAGGGGGCGTTAAGACCCAGTACTTC
>.|TRBJ1-2|TRBV10-3|.
CAIRGELTDGYTF
TGTGCCATCAGAGGTGAATTGACAGATGGCTACACCTTC
>.|TRBJ1-4|TRBV5-1|TRBD1
CASSPGQGARRIEKLFF
TGCGCCAGCAGCCCCGGACAGGGGGCTAGGCGGATTGAAAAACTGTTTTTT
>.|TRBJ2-7|TRBV10-3|TRBD1
CAISGQGSSYEQYF
TGTGCCATCTCCGGACAGGGGAGCTCCTACGAGCAGTACTTC
>.|TRBJ2-5|TRBV9|.
CASSVDIRETQYF
TGTGCCAGCAGCGTAGATATCAGGGAGACCCAGTACTTC
>few|TRBJ1-2|TRBV6-1|.
CASSEVGAYYGYTF
TGTGCCAGCAGTGAAGTTGGGGCTTACTATGGCTACACCTTC
>.|TRBJ1-6|TRBV28|.
CASSFLQVGSPLHF
TGTGCCAGCAGTTTCCTACAGGTCGGTTCACCCCTCCACTTT
>once|TRBJ2-5|TRBV20-1|.
CSAGQRETQYF
TGCAGTGCTGGACAGAGAGAGACCCAGTACTTC
>few|TRBJ2-5|TRBV11-2|TRBD1
CASSLDPPGTGMETQYF
TGTGCCAGCAGCTTAGACCCCCCCGGGACAGGGATGGAGACCCAGTACTTC
>.|TRBJ1-1|TRBV14|.
CASSQVRNTEAFF
TGTGCCAGCAGCCAAGTTAGGAACACTGAAGCTTTCTTT
>few|TRBJ1-5|TRBV28|.
CASNIGTGTQPQHF
TGTGCCAGCAACATAGGAACAGGTACTCAGCCCCAGCATTTT
>.|TRBJ1-5|TRBV7-5|.
CARSWKGIPGRRVNSNQPQHF
TGTGCCAGAAGCTGGAAGGGAATACCGGGACGGAGGGTGAACAGCAATCAGCCCCAGCATTTT
>.|TRBJ2-3|TRBV5-4|TRBD2
CASSLVVAGGSTQYF
TGTGCCAGCAGCTTGGTGGTAGCGGGAGGGTCTACGCAGTATTTT
>once|TRBJ1-1|TRBV28|TRBD1
CASSSQQGHAFF
TGTGCCAGCAGTTCACAACAGGGGCACGCTTTCTTT
>.|TRBJ1-1|TRBV24-1|TRBD1
CATSETGQGQTEAFF
TGTGCCACCAGTGAAACGGGACAGGGGCAAACTGAAGCTTTCTTT
>.|TRBJ1-5|TRBV5-1|TRBD1
CASSIEGASNQPQHF
TGCGCCAGCAGCATTGAGGGGGCTAGCAATCAGCCCCAGCATTTT
>.|TRBJ2-7|TRBV5-6|TRBD1
CASSLTGGYEQYF
TGTGCCAGCAGCTTAACAGGGGGCTACGAGCAGTACTTC
>.|TRBJ2-3|TRBV2|.
CASRVQGTDTQYF
TGTGCCAGCAGGGTCCAGGGGACAGATACGCAGTATTTT
>.|TRBJ2-2|TRBV19|TRBD1
CASSLKGANTGELFF
TGTGCCAGTAGTCTGAAGGGGGCAAACACCGGGGAGCTGTTTTTT
>.|TRBJ1-5|TRBV7-8|.
CASSFREDQPQHF
TGTGCCAGCAGCTTCAGGGAAGATCAGCCCCAGCATTTT
>.|TRBJ2-7|TRBV6-2/TRBV6-3|.
CASSVSYEQYF
TGTGCCAGCAGCGTTAGTTACGAGCAGTACTTC
>.|TRBJ1-5|TRBV5-4|.
CASSVQGSNQPQHF
TGTGCCAGCAGCGTACAGGGCAGCAATCAGCCCCAGCATTTT
>.|TRBJ2-5|TRBV6-2/TRBV6-3|.
CASSWSRETQYF
TGTGCCAGCAGTTGGAGTAGGGAGACCCAGTACTTC
>few|TRBJ2-4|TRBV19|.
CASSYPKNIQYF
TGTGCCAGTAGTTATCCCAAAAACATTCAGTACTTC
>few|TRBJ1-2|TRBV5-1|.
CASNRGGGDYGYTF
TGCGCCAGCAACCGCGGGGGAGGTGACTATGGCTACACCTTC
>.|TRBJ2-7|TRBV7-2|TRBD1
CASSRDRGHYEQYF
TGTGCCAGCAGCCGGGACAGGGGGCACTACGAGCAGTACTTC
>.|TRBJ2-7|TRBV6-5|TRBD2
CASSYSAGRAYEQYF
TGTGCCAGCAGTTACTCGGCAGGGAGGGCCTACGAGCAGTACTTC
>.|TRBJ1-4|TRBV5-4|TRBD1
CASSWTGDFF
TGTGCCAGCAGCTGGACAGGGGATTTTTTT
>.|TRBJ2-5|TRBV28|TRBD1
CASSPGRQGAETQYF
TGTGCCAGCAGTCCCGGCCGACAGGGGGCTGAGACCCAGTACTTC
>.|TRBJ2-1|TRBV20-1|TRBD1
CSAYRGLEQFF
TGCAGTGCGTACAGGGGGTTGGAGCAGTTCTTC
>.|TRBJ2-7|TRBV6-2/TRBV6-3|.
CASSKTAGHEQYF
TGTGCCAGCAGTAAGACCGCGGGCCACGAGCAGTACTTC
>once|TRBJ2-7|TRBV12-3/TRBV12-4|.
CASSLLRGYEQYF
TGTGCCAGCAGTTTACTTCGGGGGTACGAGCAGTACTTC
>.|TRBJ2-4|TRBV6-5|.
CASSYSFRRAKNIQYF
TGTGCCAGCAGTTACTCGTTCAGGCGAGCCAAAAACATTCAGTACTTC
>.|TRBJ1-1|TRBV5-1|.
CASSHGGANTEAFF
TGCGCCAGCAGCCACGGGGGGGCGAACACTGAAGCTTTCTTT
>once|TRBJ1-1|TRBV19|TRBD1
CASSRQGAAAFF
TGTGCCAGTAGTAGACAGGGGGCTGCAGCTTTCTTT
>.|TRBJ2-7|TRBV28|.
CASSQTAGTYRAYEQYF
TGTGCCAGCAGTCAGACCGCCGGGACTTACAGAGCCTACGAGCAGTACTTC
>.|TRBJ1-1|TRBV7-8|.
CASSLRRTEAFF
TGTGCCAGCAGCCTGCGGAGGACTGAAGCTTTCTTT
>.|TRBJ2-3|TRBV11-2|TRBD1
CASSKGTATDTQYF
TGTGCCAGCAGCAAAGGGACAGCCACAGATACGCAGTATTTT